The 21 T cell receptor beta chains below were found in one sample sequenced in a study of glioma-infiltrating T cells. Using RNA template, CDR3s of TCR alpha and beta were amplified with iRepertoire arm-PCR. Via MiXCR, TCRdb re-called the multiplex PCR reads, giving one row per CDR3 protein. The table has 150,000 to 200,000 distinct CDR3 sequences, around 45% seen once; the top ten hold about 5.2%. The sample was glioma tissue, nonneoplastic brain tissue, or PBMCs (not recorded which). The receptors were gathered from a human donor with low-grade glioma or glioblastoma, undergoing nonglioma brain surgery, or in good health (not recorded which).

This clonotype was seen a few times. The chain joins TRBV7-2 to TRBJ2-7; D ambiguous. Trimming left V 4 bases short and J 3 bases short, with 16 bases between. CDR3 size: 15 residues. Germline V gene data show CDR1 as SGHTA and CDR2 as FQGNSA. The CDR3 DNA sequence: TGTGCCAGCAGCTCCTCAATAAACACCCTCTACGAGCAGTACTTC. This gives the protein CASSSSINTLYEQYF.

The V gene is TRBV4-1, the J gene TRBJ2-2; the match to TRBD1 covers 9 bases. The germline V gene encodes CDR1 MGHRA and CDR2 YSYEKL. V shed 5 bases and J 3 bases; nucleotides not matched to a gene: 10. The length of the CDR3 is 17 residues. The CDR3 loop is CASSKSRDREDTGELFF. Here the CDR3 DNA reads TGCGCCAGCAGCAAGTCCCGGGACAGGGAGGACACCGGGGAGCTGTTTTTT.

As to this clonotype: A much larger clone differs from this one at a single base, so this may be a read error. The genes are TRBV28 and TRBJ2-7; D possibly corresponds to TRBD1 (5 bases). The CDR3 is made up of 14 amino acids. Germline-derived CDR1 and CDR2 are MDHEN and SYDVKM. This CDR3 reads CASSSIGVTYGQYF. The CDR3 DNA follows: TGTGCCAGCAGTTCTATAGGGGTCACCTACGGGCAGTACTTC.

The sample holds many counts of this clonotype. CDR3 sequence: CASSGTAGNGYTF. In DNA form, the CDR3 reads TGTGCCAGCAGTGGTACTGCGGGCAATGGCTACACCTTC. The chain combines TRBV6-1 with TRBJ1-2; D uncertain. Per germline, CDR1 MNHNS and CDR2 SASEGT. The CDR3 runs 13 residues. The V end was cut by 4 bases, the J end by 6 bases, with 12 bases between.

Worth noting for this clonotype: A much larger clone differs from this one at a single base, so this may be a read error. The rearrangement links TRBV28 to TRBJ1-6; D not certain. The CDR3 totals 12 residues. The V end was cut by 8 bases, the J end by 7 bases, with 9 bases between. Germline V gene sequence: CDR1 MDHEN, CDR2 SYDVKM. Here the CDR3 reads CASEPTNSPLHF. CDR3 nucleotide sequence: TGTGCCAGCGAACCTACAAATTCACCCCTCCACTTT.

This clonotype has a count of ten or more. The rearrangement links TRBV20-1 to TRBJ2-5; the match to TRBD2 covers 7 bases. Germline values: CDR1 DFQATT, CDR2 SNEGSKA (reference sequence). CDR3 length equals 15 residues. V lost 0 bases, J lost 5 bases, and 9 bases stayed unmatched. The CDR3 loop reads CSARDSAGEGETQYF. Written as DNA, the CDR3 is TGCAGTGCTAGAGATAGTGCGGGAGAGGGGGAGACCCAGTACTTC.

The rearrangement joins TRBV6-9 to TRBJ2-3; 7 nucleotides line up with TRBD2. Germline CDR1 and CDR2: MNHGY and SVAAGI. J lost 2 bases, V lost 3 bases, and 11 bases had no gene match. CDR3 length: 17 amino acids. The CDR3 sequence: CASSYPTWGGATDTQYF. CDR3 nucleotides: TGTGCCAGCAGTTACCCGACCTGGGGAGGGGCCACAGATACGCAGTATTTT.

CDR3 amino acids: CASSKEVVYEQYF. The CDR3 bases are TGTGCCAGCAGCAAAGAGGTAGTCTACGAGCAGTACTTC. The chain combines TRBV7-9 with TRBJ2-7, with D unresolved. CDR1 is SEHNR, CDR2 FQNEAQ, per germline (reference sequence). The CDR3 has 13 residues. V shed 5 bases and J shed 3 bases, with 11 bases lying between them.

Worth noting for this clonotype: A read error is possible here, since a much larger clone lies one base away. The rearrangement uses TRBV24-1 and TRBJ2-3; D not resolved. Germline CDR1 is KGHDR and CDR2 is SFDVKD. The CDR3 is 11 amino acids. In DNA form, the CDR3 reads TGTGGCACCAGTTATACAGATACGCAGTATTTT. It is translated as CGTSYTDTQYF.

In this sample, this clonotype turned up a few times. With a much larger clone just one base away, this may be a read error. The chain couples TRBV6-1 to TRBJ2-3, with unresolved D. The CDR3 loop spans 13 amino acids. The V gene's germline CDR1 is MNHNS and CDR2 SASEGT. V lost 9 bases to trimming and J lost 3 bases, with 13 bases between them. The CDR3: CARGIELTDTQYF. In nucleotides, the CDR3 is TGTGCCAGAGGAATTGAACTTACAGATACGCAGTATTTT.

A word on this clonotype: A single base separates this from a much larger clone, so it may be a read error. This chain uses TRBV20-1 with TRBJ1-3, with TRBD1 as a possible D gene (6 bases). The germline V gene has CDR1 DFQATT and CDR2 SNEGSKA (reference sequence). Trimming stripped 1 base from V and 3 bases from J, with 10 bases between. This CDR3 is built from 14 residues. The CDR3 sequence: CSARGTAFGNTIYF. CDR3 nucleotide sequence: TGCAGTGCTAGAGGGACAGCCTTTGGAAACACCATATATTTT.

This clonotype appeared many times. CDR3 sequence: CATSDFGNQPQHF. CDR3 nucleotide sequence: TGTGCCACCAGTGATTTTGGCAATCAGCCCCAGCATTTT. The chain links TRBV24-1 to TRBJ1-5; no firm D call. Trimming cost V 1 base and J 2 bases, with 2 bases left between them. The germline gives CDR1 KGHDR, CDR2 SFDVKD. CDR3 length equals 13 residues.

Turning to this clonotype: A much more abundant neighbour one base away suggests this may be a read error. The rearrangement links TRBV20-1 to TRBJ1-1, with unresolved D. CDR3 size: 13 residues. Trimming took 5 bases from V and 5 from J, leaving 15 bases between them. The V gene's germline CDR1 is DFQATT and CDR2 SNEGSKA (reference sequence). In DNA, the CDR3 is TGCAGTGCTCCCCCGCCCGGCTGGACTGAAGCTTTCTTT. Encoded protein: CSAPPPGWTEAFF.

Concerning this clonotype itself: The missing conserved phenylalanine or tryptophan at the end of this CDR3 makes a read error likely. V usage is TRBV2 and J usage is TRBJ2-7, with 7 bases matching TRBD2. CDR3 size: 10 residues. The V and J ends lost 8 bases and 7 bases, in that order; junction bases with no gene match: 2. Germline values: CDR1 SNHLY, CDR2 FYNNEI. CDR3: CASGREEQYL. The CDR3 bases are TGTGCCAGCGGGAGGGAGGAGCAGTACCTC.

This clonotype was seen repeatedly, ten times or more. This chain joins TRBV20-1 and TRBJ2-7; 9 bases agree with TRBD1. From germline, CDR1 is DFQATT and CDR2 SNEGSKA (reference sequence). The CDR3 loop spans 14 amino acids. V was pared by 6 bases and J by 2 bases, with 8 bases of the junction left unmatched. The CDR3 reads CSAFSRQGAYEQYF. The CDR3 region has the DNA TGCAGTGCCTTCTCCAGACAGGGGGCCTACGAGCAGTACTTC.

This clonotype came up many times. This rearrangement joins TRBV20-1 to TRBJ2-1, with D maybe TRBD1 (5 bases). Trimming took 3 bases from V and 0 from J, leaving 12 bases between them. There are 15 residues in the CDR3. Germline V CDR1 and CDR2: DFQATT, SNEGSKA (reference sequence). In nucleotides, the CDR3 is TGCAGTGCTAGCTCCGGACACCTCTCCTACAATGAGCAGTTCTTC. Protein: CSASSGHLSYNEQFF.

The sample holds many counts of this clonotype. The chain couples TRBV29-1 to TRBJ2-1, with 9 bases matching TRBD2. The CDR3 is made up of 13 amino acids. Trimming took 8 bases from V and 0 from J; bases not matched to a gene: 2. Germline CDR1 SQVTM, CDR2 ANQGSEA. The CDR3 nucleotides read TGCAGCCTTAGCGGGAGCTCCTACAATGAGCAGTTCTTC. As protein: CSLSGSSYNEQFF.

The chain couples TRBV19 to TRBJ1-5; possible D gene TRBD1, 5 bases. Germline CDR1 is LNHDA and CDR2 is SQIVND (reference sequence). V lost 7 bases and J lost 4, with 14 bases in between. The CDR3 is 14 residues long. Here the CDR3 reads CASTLAGGNQPQHF. The CDR3 DNA sequence: TGTGCCAGTACCCTAGCGGGGGGGAATCAGCCCCAGCATTTT.

With regard to this clonotype: One end of the junction is discordant with germline, which a read error may explain. The chain recombines TRBV7-2 with TRBJ2-3; the match to TRBD2 covers 7 bases. The CDR3 length is 15 residues. CDR1 and CDR2 from the germline V gene are SGHTA and FQGNSA. CDR3: CASSLGGGSTDKQYF. The CDR3 bases are TGTGCCAGCAGCTTAGGGGGGGGGAGCACAGATAAGCAGTATTTT.

This clonotype was counted many times. The V and J genes are TRBV27 and TRBJ2-4; 10 bases map to TRBD2. V trimming: 5 bases; J trimming: 8 bases; junction bases outside the gene matches: 6. The CDR3 consists of 14 residues. Germline assignment: CDR1 MNHEY and CDR2 SMNVEV (reference sequence). CDR3 sequence (DNA): TGTGCCAGCAGTGGAGCGGGAGGGGCATACATTCAGTACTTC. It encodes CASSGAGGAYIQYF.

This clonotype was observed many times. This chain joins TRBV12-3 or TRBV12-4 and TRBJ1-5; TRBD1 matches 7 bases. The CDR3 extends over 13 amino acids. Losses at the gene ends were 4 bases for V and 7 bases for J; bases not matched to a gene: 4. The DNA of the CDR3 is TGTGCCAGCAGTTGGGACAGTGAACAGCCCCAGCATTTT. Amino acid sequence: CASSWDSEQPQHF.